This TCR beta chain was captured in a study of blood T cell repertoires in COVID-19. The overall study: Samples taken during acute and convalescent COVID-19 were collected in the United States, Italy and Spain. From T cells, B-cell-depleted T cells, or PBMCs came the material, which was cDNA or gDNA.

Method: immunoSEQ multiplex PCR; TCRdb's copy keeps in-frame clones and lacks some. The sample contains some 250,000 clones, approximately 84% of which appear only once. J was trimmed by 5 bases and V by 0 bases; bases with no gene match: 5. Per the germline V gene, CDR1 is SGHRS and CDR2 is YFSETQ. The CDR3 spans 16 residues. The material sequenced was peripheral blood. The chain recombines TRBV5-1 with TRBJ1-6, with 7 bases fitting TRBD1. The receptor was derived from a woman younger than 45 who had recovered from COVID-19. The CDR3 nucleotides read TGCGCCAGCAGCTTGGAGGGGGCCAAGAATAATTCACCCCTCCACTTT. Residues: CASSLEGAKNNSPLHF.